The 21 T cell receptor beta chains in this list originate from one sample, sequenced in a study of technical replicates of blood from a few donors. Profiling relied on immunoSEQ multiplex PCR, and the TCRdb table lists in-frame clones only, not all of them. This repertoire shows just over 80,000 clones, approximately 97% found once; its top ten account for approximately 0.32%. Sequenced sample: T cells isolated from PBMCs. These receptors were obtained from a human donor in good health.

A single count supports this clone. CDR3 sequence: CVSGTGANVLTF. For the CDR3, the DNA is TGTGTATCAGGGACTGGGGCCAACGTCCTGACTTTC. The chain combines TRBV19 with TRBJ2-6; D is perhaps TRBD1 (5 bases). This CDR3 has 12 amino acids. The V gene's germline CDR1 is LNHDA and CDR2 SQIVND (reference sequence). Full variable domain (rest looked up from reference TRBV19 and TRBJ2-6): DGGITQSPKYLFRKEGQNVTLSCEQNLNHDAMYWYRQDPGQGLRLIYYSQIVNDFQKGDIAEGYSVSREKKESFPLTVTSAQKNPTAFYLCVSGTGANVLTFGAGSRLTVL.

This clone has only one observation. The chain couples TRBV7-7 to TRBJ2-2; D uncertain. Germline V lookup: CDR1 SSHAT, CDR2 FNYEAQ (reference sequence). V lost 5 bases and J lost 8, with 12 bases in between. The CDR3 runs 13 residues. The CDR3 loop reads CASSPSKQGELFF. In DNA form, the CDR3 reads TGTGCCAGCAGCCCCTCTAAGCAAGGGGAGCTGTTTTTT.

This chain connects TRBV5-1 to TRBJ2-7; 9 bases are a match to TRBD1. This CDR3 is built from 14 residues. V was clipped by 4 bases and J by 2 bases; unmatched bases: 4. The germline CDR1 and CDR2 sequences are SGHRS and YFSETQ. This CDR3 reads CASSVGQGTYEQYF. CDR3 bases: TGCGCCAGCAGCGTAGGACAGGGGACCTACGAGCAGTACTTC.

V usage is TRBV4-3 and J usage is TRBJ2-1; D gene unclear. Trimming removed 0 bases at V and 0 bases at J, with 6 bases between. CDR1 is LGHNA, CDR2 YSLEER, per germline. The CDR3 is 15 residues long. CDR3 nucleotides: TGCGCCAGCAGCCAAGACTCGAGCTCCTACAATGAGCAGTTCTTC. It yields the protein CASSQDSSSYNEQFF.

CDR3 DNA: TGCGCCAGCAGCGATGGAACTACGAACACCGGGGAGCTGTTTTTT. This codes for CASSDGTTNTGELFF. V and J are TRBV4-3 and TRBJ2-2; D is undetermined. This CDR3 has 15 residues. Germline V CDR1 and CDR2: LGHNA, YSLEER. V dropped 5 bases and J dropped 0 bases, with 10 bases sitting between them.

The rearrangement joins TRBV27 to TRBJ2-1; TRBD2 might be the D (5 bases). Between the trimmed V and J ends, which lost 3 bases and 10 bases, there was a span of 13 bases. This CDR3 has 13 amino acids. Germline values: CDR1 MNHEY, CDR2 SMNVEV (reference sequence). CDR3 sequence (DNA): TGTGCCAGCAGTTTCGGCCGGAGGCCCGAGCAGTTCTTC. This encodes CASSFGRRPEQFF.

This chain uses TRBV6-7 with TRBJ1-1; 12 nucleotides agree with TRBD1. TRBV6-7 is identified as an open reading frame with a role that is uncertain. Trimming at V came to 2 bases and at J to 3 bases, leaving 10 bases not matched to a gene. The CDR3 extends over 18 amino acids. The CDR3 region is CASSYPRDRGQQDTEAFF. The CDR3 nucleotides read TGTGCCAGCAGTTACCCTAGGGACAGGGGGCAGCAGGACACTGAAGCTTTCTTT.

This clone was found once. The chain is built from TRBV27 and TRBJ2-1; 10 bases line up with TRBD2. From germline, CDR1 is MNHEY and CDR2 SMNVEV (reference sequence). Trimming took 5 bases from V and 4 from J; bases not matched to a gene: 5. CDR3 length: 15 amino acids. In DNA, the CDR3 is TGTGCCAGCAGTCCCGCTAGCGGGGGATACAATGAGCAGTTCTTC. Translating it yields CASSPASGGYNEQFF.

In nucleotides, the CDR3 is TGTGCCAGCAGCTTATCTTCCTGGGGACAGGGTTTAACAGATACGCAGTATTTT. Encoded protein: CASSLSSWGQGLTDTQYF. The chain employs TRBV11-1 and TRBJ2-3; TRBD1 aligns across 9 bases. V lost 2 bases, J lost 3 bases, and 12 bases stayed unmatched. This CDR3 is 18 amino acids long. Germline CDR1 SGHAT, CDR2 FQDESV (reference sequence).

This chain connects TRBV6-5 to TRBJ2-1, with 7 bases aligning to TRBD1. This CDR3 contains 15 residues. V lost 5 bases and J lost 8; bases outside the gene matches: 12. In germline, CDR1 is MNHEY, CDR2 SVGAGI. CDR3 bases: TGTGCCAGCAGTAACGGGGACAGCCCTTTGGATGAGCAGTTCTTC. It codes for CASSNGDSPLDEQFF.

The chain carries TRBV30 and TRBJ2-3, with 8 bases fitting TRBD2. The CDR3 has 14 amino acids. Per germline, CDR1 GTSNPN and CDR2 SVGIG (reference sequence). The J segment lost 3 bases and the V segment lost 1 base, leaving 3 bases of the junction unmatched. DNA for the CDR3: TGTGCCTGGAGTGAACTAGCGGTAACAGATACGCAGTATTTT. Translation gives CAWSELAVTDTQYF.

The genes are TRBV7-2 and TRBJ2-7; TRBD1 matches at 9 bases. This CDR3 is built from 14 residues. V shed 5 bases and J 6 bases; nucleotides not matched to a gene: 8. In germline, CDR1 is SGHTA, CDR2 FQGNSA. The CDR3 sequence: CASSVPGQGFEQYF. The CDR3 DNA follows: TGTGCCAGCAGCGTCCCGGGACAGGGTTTCGAGCAGTACTTC.

The CDR3 is CSVEREGRETQYF. The CDR3, as DNA: TGCAGCGTCGAGCGGGAGGGCCGTGAGACCCAGTACTTC. V usage is TRBV29-1 and J usage is TRBJ2-5; 10 bases map to TRBD2. This CDR3 comprises 13 residues. The trim removed 6 bases at V and 5 bases at J, leaving 6 bases unmatched. CDR1 and CDR2 from the germline V gene are SQVTM and ANQGSEA.

The CDR3 region has the DNA TGTGCCACCAGCAGAGATTATCCTACTAGCGGGAGTTCGGATGAGCAGTTCTTC. Its translation is CATSRDYPTSGSSDEQFF. V usage is TRBV15 and J usage is TRBJ2-1, with 11 bases that match TRBD2. The CDR3 sequence is 18 residues long. Trimming at V came to 0 bases and at J to 8 bases, leaving 12 bases not matched to a gene. CDR1 is LNHNV and CDR2 is YYDKDF in the germline V gene (reference sequence).

For the CDR3, the DNA is TGTGCCAGCAGGGTACTAGCGGGAACAGATACGCAGTATTTT. The encoded protein is CASRVLAGTDTQYF. The chain carries TRBV27 and TRBJ2-3; the match to TRBD2 covers 10 bases. CDR1 and CDR2 from the germline V gene are MNHEY and SMNVEV (reference sequence). The V gene end was trimmed by 6 bases and the J gene end by 3 bases; junction bases not matched to a gene: 3. This CDR3 has 14 residues.

This chain joins TRBV6-1 and TRBJ1-1; D is possibly TRBD1 (5 bases). This CDR3 spans 12 amino acids. The ends were cut back, 8 bases at V and 3 bases at J, with 10 bases in the middle. Germline V gives CDR1 MNHNS, CDR2 SASEGT. The DNA of the CDR3 is TGTGCCAGCTTAAGGGGCGACACTGAAGCTTTCTTT. Its translation is CASLRGDTEAFF.

The chain carries TRBV4-2 and TRBJ2-1; 11 bases are shared with TRBD2. Per germline, CDR1 LGHNA and CDR2 YNFKEQ. This CDR3 comprises 14 residues. V dropped 7 bases and J dropped 3; count of bases not matched to a gene: 2. Here the CDR3 reads CASTGTSGYNEQFF. As DNA, the CDR3 is TGTGCCAGCACTGGGACTAGCGGCTACAATGAGCAGTTCTTC.

This chain joins TRBV28 and TRBJ2-4; weak D call: TRBD2 (5 bases). Trimming stripped 9 bases from V and 0 bases from J, with 15 bases between. Germline V lookup: CDR1 MDHEN, CDR2 SYDVKM. The CDR3 loop spans 15 amino acids. The CDR3 sequence is CARKGGSLAKNIQYF. DNA of the CDR3: TGTGCCAGGAAAGGAGGTTCCTTAGCCAAAAACATTCAGTACTTC. The full variable domain, in which reference TRBV28 and TRBJ2-4 provide the parts outside the CDR3, is DVKVTQSSRYLVKRTGEKVFLECVQDMDHENMFWYRQDPGLGLRLIYFSYDVKMKEKGDIPEGYSVSREKKERFSLILESASTNQTSMYLCARKGGSLAKNIQYFGAGTRLSVL.

The rearrangement uses TRBV5-1 and TRBJ2-5, with D perhaps matching TRBD1 (6 bases). From germline, CDR1 is SGHRS and CDR2 YFSETQ. The CDR3 covers 13 residues. V was clipped by 4 bases and J by 5 bases, with 12 bases between them. The CDR3 sequence is CASSPTGSETQYF. The CDR3, as DNA: TGCGCCAGCAGCCCTACAGGGTCTGAGACCCAGTACTTC.

This chain uses TRBV6-1 with TRBJ1-3, with a tentative D call TRBD1 (6 bases). V lost 0 bases and J lost 4, with 13 bases in between. This CDR3 has 16 amino acids. Germline assignment: CDR1 MNHNS and CDR2 SASEGT. CDR3 amino acids: CASSEATGNRGNTIYF. CDR3 bases: TGTGCCAGCAGTGAAGCCACAGGGAACAGGGGAAACACCATATATTTT.

A single count supports this clone. This chain links TRBV5-1 with TRBJ2-2; perhaps TRBD1 as D (5 bases). V lost 2 bases and J lost 0, with 8 bases in between. This CDR3 spans 15 amino acids. CDR1 and CDR2 from the germline V gene are SGHRS and YFSETQ. In DNA, the CDR3 is TGCGCCAGCAGCTTACAGGTTACGAACACCGGGGAGCTGTTTTTT. Its protein is CASSLQVTNTGELFF.